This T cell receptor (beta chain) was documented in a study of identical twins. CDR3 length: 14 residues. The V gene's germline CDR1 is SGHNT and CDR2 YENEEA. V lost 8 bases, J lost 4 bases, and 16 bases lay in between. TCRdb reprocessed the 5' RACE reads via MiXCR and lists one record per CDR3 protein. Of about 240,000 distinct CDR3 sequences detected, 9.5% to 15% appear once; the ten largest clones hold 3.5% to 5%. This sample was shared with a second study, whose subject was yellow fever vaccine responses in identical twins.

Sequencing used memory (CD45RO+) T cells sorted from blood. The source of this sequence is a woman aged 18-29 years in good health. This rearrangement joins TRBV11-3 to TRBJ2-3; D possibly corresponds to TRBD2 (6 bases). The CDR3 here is CASGTSREADTQYF. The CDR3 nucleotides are TGTGCCAGCGGAACATCGCGGGAAGCAGATACGCAGTATTTT.